Described below is a single T cell receptor beta chain sequence and its context. This entry comes from a study of T cell responses to AZD1222 COVID-19 vaccine. Between the trimmed V and J ends, which lost 4 bases and 4 bases, there was a span of 13 bases. CDR1 is MNHNY and CDR2 is SVGAGI in the germline V gene (reference sequence). This CDR3 is built from 14 residues. Sequencing was performed with immunoSEQ multiplex PCR; in TCRdb, only in-frame clones are kept and a portion is missing. The sample includes about 73,000 clones, 89% of them seen just once. This specimen consisted of peripheral blood, obtained 28 days after the second AZD1222 dose. The source is an adult who received the AZD1222 COVID-19 vaccine. The chain is built from TRBV6-6 and TRBJ1-1; tentatively, D is TRBD1 (6 bases). The CDR3 sequence is CASSFRGGLTEAFF. CDR3 bases: TGTGCCAGCAGTTTCCGAGGGGGGCTCACTGAAGCTTTCTTT.